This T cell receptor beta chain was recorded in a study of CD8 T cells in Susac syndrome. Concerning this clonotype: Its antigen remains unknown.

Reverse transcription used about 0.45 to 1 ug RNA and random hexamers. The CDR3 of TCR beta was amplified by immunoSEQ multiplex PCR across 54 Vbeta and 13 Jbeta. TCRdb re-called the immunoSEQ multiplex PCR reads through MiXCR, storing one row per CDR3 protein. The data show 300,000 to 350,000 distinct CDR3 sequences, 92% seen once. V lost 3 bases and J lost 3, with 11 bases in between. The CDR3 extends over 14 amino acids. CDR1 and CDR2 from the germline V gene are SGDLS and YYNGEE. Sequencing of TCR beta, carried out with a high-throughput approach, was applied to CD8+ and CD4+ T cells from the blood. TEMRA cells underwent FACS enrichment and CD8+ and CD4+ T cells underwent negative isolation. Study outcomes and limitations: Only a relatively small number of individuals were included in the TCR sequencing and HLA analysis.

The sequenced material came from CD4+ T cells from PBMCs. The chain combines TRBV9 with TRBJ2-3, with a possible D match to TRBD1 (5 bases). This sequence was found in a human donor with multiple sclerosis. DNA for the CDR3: TGTGCCAGCAGCGCCCTCCAGGGAACAGATACGCAGTATTTT. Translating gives CASSALQGTDTQYF.